Listed below are T cell receptor beta chains from one sample, sequenced in a study of blood T cell repertoires in COVID-19. Assay: immunoSEQ multiplex PCR; the TCRdb copy retains only in-frame clones and omits some. In the table there are 95,000 to 150,000 clones, around 83% of which are singletons. The source material was peripheral blood. Every receptor here comes from an elderly man with active or convalescent COVID-19. The CDR3 runs from the conserved cysteine through the conserved F or W. A D gene is named only where the DNA matches it firmly.

v_call,d_call,j_call,cdr3_aa
TRBV19,TRBD1,TRBJ1-2,CASSAGTGVNYGYTF
TRBV3-1/TRBV3-2,TRBD1,TRBJ1-2,CASSQEPDRAGDGYTF
TRBV6-7,TRBD2,TRBJ2-7,CASRPPASGGGSYEQYF
TRBV5-1,-,TRBJ2-5,CASSSERTGETQYF
TRBV4-1,TRBD1,TRBJ2-2,CASSQSRGLGGELFF
TRBV19,TRBD1,TRBJ1-2,CASSNLDRGQGYTF
TRBV7-9,-,TRBJ1-3,CASSLAEAGNTIYF
TRBV9,TRBD1,TRBJ2-7,CASSAEGDRGFYEQYF
TRBV5-5,-,TRBJ2-5,CASSLGFTGSGTQYF
TRBV18,-,TRBJ2-7,CASSPPWPSEQYF
TRBV5-4,TRBD2,TRBJ2-2,CASSLTGTSGGYNTGELFF
TRBV6-2/TRBV6-3,-,TRBJ1-1,CASSWAIWAEAFF
TRBV19,TRBD1,TRBJ1-1,CASSRQGTWNTEAFF
TRBV7-2,-,TRBJ2-7,CASSYSGDSYEQYF
TRBV3-1/TRBV3-2,-,TRBJ2-1,CASSQGSSSYNEQFF
TRBV10-1,TRBD2,TRBJ2-5,CASTIAGTKTQYF
TRBV6-2/TRBV6-3,-,TRBJ1-5,CASSYDPARENQPQHF
TRBV6-6,TRBD1,TRBJ2-5,CASSLQGAWETQYF
TRBV2,-,TRBJ2-3,CASSEVSDTQYF
TRBV29-1,TRBD2,TRBJ2-5,CSVYGLAGPGETQYF
TRBV12-3/TRBV12-4,TRBD1,TRBJ1-1,CASSPQGQVAFF
TRBV7-3,-,TRBJ1-6,CASSLTGASSPLHF
TRBV27,TRBD1,TRBJ1-6,CASSLSPDRLSSYNSPLHF
TRBV12-3/TRBV12-4,TRBD1,TRBJ1-1,CASSADRGTEAFF
TRBV15,TRBD2,TRBJ2-5,CATSRGGPEQETQYF
TRBV3-1/TRBV3-2,-,TRBJ1-1,CASSQVRGGEAFF
TRBV30,-,TRBJ1-5,CAWSQGMNQPQHF
TRBV15,-,TRBJ1-3,CATSRDRASSGNTIYF
TRBV3-1/TRBV3-2,-,TRBJ2-5,CASSPGRAGWVETQYF
TRBV6-6,TRBD1,TRBJ2-3,CASSRDRGLPAHGTQYF
TRBV5-5,TRBD1,TRBJ2-7,CASSLLRQGVYEQYF
TRBV10-3,-,TRBJ1-2,CAISESPDYGYTF
TRBV5-1,-,TRBJ1-4,CASSLEFGTEKLFF
TRBV7-9,TRBD1,TRBJ2-1,CANRDSYNEQFF
TRBV7-2,-,TRBJ1-3,CASSLATDKRNTIYF
TRBV5-1,-,TRBJ2-3,CASSLVGVEDTQYF
TRBV5-1,-,TRBJ2-5,CASQGSPGETQYF
TRBV2,TRBD1,TRBJ2-1,CASSEAGTEYNEQFF
TRBV5-1,-,TRBJ1-1,CASSLVMGASAEAFF
TRBV27,-,TRBJ2-7,CASSPRVGEQYF
TRBV6-2/TRBV6-3,TRBD1,TRBJ2-5,CASSYAQGIGETQYF
TRBV3-1/TRBV3-2,TRBD1,TRBJ1-6,CASGTGPYNSPLHF
TRBV7-6,-,TRBJ1-3,CASSSLGVQTGNTIYF
TRBV5-6,-,TRBJ1-2,CASSTGTYYGYTF
TRBV5-5,-,TRBJ2-7,CASSLGQDYSYEQYF
TRBV7-2,-,TRBJ1-2,CASSLTRIEANYGYTF
TRBV5-1,TRBD1,TRBJ2-3,CASSPGTGEDTQYF
TRBV18,TRBD2,TRBJ2-3,CASSPPTSGYGPTQYF
TRBV5-4,TRBD1,TRBJ2-1,CASSSGTGVYNEQFF